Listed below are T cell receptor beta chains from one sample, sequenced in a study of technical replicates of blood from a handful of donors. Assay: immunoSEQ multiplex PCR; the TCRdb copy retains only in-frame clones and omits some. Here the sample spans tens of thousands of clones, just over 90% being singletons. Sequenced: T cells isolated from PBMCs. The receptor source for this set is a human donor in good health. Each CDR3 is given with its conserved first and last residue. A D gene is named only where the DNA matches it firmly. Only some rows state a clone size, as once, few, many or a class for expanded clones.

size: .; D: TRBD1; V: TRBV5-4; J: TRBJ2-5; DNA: TGTGCCAGCAGCTTGGGGGGACAGGGCCAATCGACCCAGTACTTC; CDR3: CASSLGGQGQSTQYF
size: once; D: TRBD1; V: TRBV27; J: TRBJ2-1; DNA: TGTGCCAGCAGTTCCGGACAGGGGGCGGGGAATGAGCAGTTCTTC; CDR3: CASSSGQGAGNEQFF
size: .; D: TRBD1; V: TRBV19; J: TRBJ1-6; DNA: TGTGCCAGTAGTACGCCGGGACAGGGTCATTCACCCCTCCACTTT; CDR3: CASSTPGQGHSPLHF
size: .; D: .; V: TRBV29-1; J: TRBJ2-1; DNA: TGCAGCGGGAGTCTGGCGGGCTCCTACAATGAGCAGTTCTTC; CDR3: CSGSLAGSYNEQFF
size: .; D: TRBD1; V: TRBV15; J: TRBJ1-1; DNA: TGTGCCACCAGCAGGTTAACAGGGGGCGTCACTGAAGCTTTCTTT; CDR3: CATSRLTGGVTEAFF
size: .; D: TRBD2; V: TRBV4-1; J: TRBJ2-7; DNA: TGCGCCAGCAGCGCGGGAGGAACCTACGAGCAGTACTTC; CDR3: CASSAGGTYEQYF
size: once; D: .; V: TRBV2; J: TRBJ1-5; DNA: TGTGCCAGCAATCAGGACGGGGGAGAGAATCAGCCCCAGCATTTT; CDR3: CASNQDGGENQPQHF
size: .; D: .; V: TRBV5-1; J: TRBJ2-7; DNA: TGCGCCAGCAGCTTGGTCGCAGGGTCAGTAGACGAGCAGTACTTC; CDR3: CASSLVAGSVDEQYF
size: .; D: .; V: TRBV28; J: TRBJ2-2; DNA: TGTGCCAGCAGTTTAGAGGGAGTATGGACCGGGGAGCTGTTTTTT; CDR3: CASSLEGVWTGELFF
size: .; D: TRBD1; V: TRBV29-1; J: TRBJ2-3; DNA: TGCAGCGTTGAAGGCCCGACAGGGGAGGTCGGCACAGATACGCAGTATTTT; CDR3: CSVEGPTGEVGTDTQYF
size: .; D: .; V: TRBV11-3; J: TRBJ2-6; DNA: TGTGCCAGCAGCTTAGGGGGGGCTGGGGCCAACGTCCTGACTTTC; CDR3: CASSLGGAGANVLTF
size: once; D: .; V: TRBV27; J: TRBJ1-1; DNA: TGTGCCAGCAGTTCCCTAATGGTGGGACAAAAAAACACTGAAGCTTTCTTT; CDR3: CASSSLMVGQKNTEAFF
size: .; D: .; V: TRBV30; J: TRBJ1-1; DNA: TGTGCCTGGACATTCGGAGGGGCTGAAGCTTTCTTT; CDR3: CAWTFGGAEAFF
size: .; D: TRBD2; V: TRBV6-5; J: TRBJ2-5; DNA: TGTGCCAGCATGACGATGGGAGGGACGCGAGAGACCCAGTACTTC; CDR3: CASMTMGGTRETQYF
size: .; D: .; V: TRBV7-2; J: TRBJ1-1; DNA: TGTGCCAGCGGCCCACCCCCCACAGGGAAGGGTGAAGCTTTCTTT; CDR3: CASGPPPTGKGEAFF
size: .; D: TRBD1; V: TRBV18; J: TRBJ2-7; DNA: TGTGCCAGCTCACCGCCGACAGGGGCAAGCTCCTACGAGCAGTACTTC; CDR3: CASSPPTGASSYEQYF
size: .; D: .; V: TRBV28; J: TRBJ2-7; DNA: TGTGCCAGCAGACCAAGATGGACTAAGGAGGGCTCCTACGAGCAGTACTTC; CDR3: CASRPRWTKEGSYEQYF
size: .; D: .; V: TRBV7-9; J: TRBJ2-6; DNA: TGTGCCAGCAGCGGAAAAACTCAGGGTTCTGGGGCCAACGTCCTGACTTTC; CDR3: CASSGKTQGSGANVLTF
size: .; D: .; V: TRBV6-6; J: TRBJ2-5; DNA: TGTGCCAGCAGTTACTCGGCGAGGAGGGGTCAAGAGACCCAGTACTTC; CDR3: CASSYSARRGQETQYF
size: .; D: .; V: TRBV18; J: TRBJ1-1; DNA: TGTGCCAGCTCACCAACGGACAGTAATATGAACACTGAAGCTTTCTTT; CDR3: CASSPTDSNMNTEAFF
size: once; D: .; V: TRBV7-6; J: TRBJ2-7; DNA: TGTGCCAGCAGCTTATCCCCTAAGTACGAGCAGTACTTC; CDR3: CASSLSPKYEQYF
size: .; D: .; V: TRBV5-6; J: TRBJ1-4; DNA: TGTGCCAGCAGCTTGCCGGACAGTCCAACTAATGAAAAACTGTTTTTT; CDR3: CASSLPDSPTNEKLFF
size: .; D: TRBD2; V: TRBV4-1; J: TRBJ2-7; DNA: TGCGCCAGCAGCCAAATAAGACTAGCGGTATCGTCCTACGAGCAGTACTTC; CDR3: CASSQIRLAVSSYEQYF
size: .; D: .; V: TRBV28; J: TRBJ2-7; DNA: TGTGCCAGCAGTTTGCGGGTAGGGCTAGCGAGAACAACCTACGAGCAGTACTTC; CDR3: CASSLRVGLARTTYEQYF
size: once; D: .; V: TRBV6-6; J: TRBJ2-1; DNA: TGTGCCAGCAGTTCTCCGGGACTGGAGCAGTTCTTC; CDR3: CASSSPGLEQFF
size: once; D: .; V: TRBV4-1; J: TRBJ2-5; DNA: TGCGCCAGCAGCCAAATCACAGGGAAAGGCTCCCAGTACTTC; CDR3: CASSQITGKGSQYF
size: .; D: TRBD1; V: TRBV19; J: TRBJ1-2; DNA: TGTGCCAGTAGTCGGGACAGGGGAAGAGATGGCTACACCTTC; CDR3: CASSRDRGRDGYTF
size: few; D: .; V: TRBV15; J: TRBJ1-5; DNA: TGTGCCACCAGCAGACAGGATCAGCCCCAGCATTTT; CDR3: CATSRQDQPQHF
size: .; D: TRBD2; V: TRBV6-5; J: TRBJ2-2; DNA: TGTGCCAGCAGTTACTCGGGGGGGGTCGGCGGGGAGCTGTTTTTT; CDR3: CASSYSGGVGGELFF
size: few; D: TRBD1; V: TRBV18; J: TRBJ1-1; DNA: TGTGCCAGCTCACTAAATAGTCCAGGGGGTTACACTGAAGCTTTCTTT; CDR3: CASSLNSPGGYTEAFF
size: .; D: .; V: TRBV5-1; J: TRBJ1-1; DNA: TGCGCCAGCAGTCAGGGGAACACTGAAGCTTTCTTT; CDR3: CASSQGNTEAFF
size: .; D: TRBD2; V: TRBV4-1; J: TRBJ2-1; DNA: TGCGCCAGCAGCCTCCTGGGACTAGCGGGGGACGAGCAGTTCTTC; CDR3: CASSLLGLAGDEQFF
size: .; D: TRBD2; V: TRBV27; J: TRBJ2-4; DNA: TGTGCCAGCACCCCAACGGGAGGGGTGCACATTCAGTACTTC; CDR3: CASTPTGGVHIQYF
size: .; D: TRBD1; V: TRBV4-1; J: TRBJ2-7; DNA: TGCGCCAGCAGCGCCGGACAGGGGAATAGGTACGAGCAGTACTTC; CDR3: CASSAGQGNRYEQYF